The 4 T cell receptor beta chains reported below all come from one sample, sequenced in a study of control samples from healthy donors and cancer patients (TCRdb year 2020). Library preparation used the immunoSEQ multiplex PCR assay. The source is immuneACCESS, and TCRdb retained only in-frame sequences with V and J called. Part of the clones is not carried over; for the studies checked, unresolved V genes explain less than half of this, and the remainder is unexplained. The sample table shows roughly 140,000 clones, and 93% are seen once. The leading ten clones occupy 2% to 2.5% of the sample. The sample consisted of blood. The receptors originated from a man between 45 and 60 years old in good health.

The rearrangement links TRBV5-1 to TRBJ1-2; 9 bases match TRBD1. J gave up 2 bases and V 4 bases, and 6 bases lay outside the gene matches. The CDR3 contains 15 residues. From germline, CDR1 is SGHRS and CDR2 YFSETQ. This chain's CDR3 is CASSPGQGINYGYTF. DNA for the CDR3: TGCGCCAGCAGCCCGGGACAGGGAATAAACTATGGCTACACCTTC.

The V and J genes are TRBV18 and TRBJ1-1, with D unresolved. The CDR3 contains 15 residues. V lost 1 base and J lost 1, with 10 bases in between. Germline CDR1 reads KGHSH; CDR2 reads LQKENI. The CDR3 DNA reads TGTGCCAGCTCACCACGGGTTGGGGAGAACACTGAAGCTTTCTTT. It encodes CASSPRVGENTEAFF.

V and J are TRBV13 and TRBJ2-1; D possibly corresponds to TRBD1 (6 bases). CDR3 length: 14 residues. V dropped 5 bases and J dropped 4 bases, with 12 bases sitting between them. The germline CDR1 and CDR2 sequences are PRHDT and FYEKMQ (reference sequence). The CDR3 nucleotides are TGTGCCAGCAGCCCCCGGACAGCGTACAATGAGCAGTTCTTC. Translating it yields CASSPRTAYNEQFF.

The chain uses TRBV2 and TRBJ2-7, with D unclear. Germline V gene data show CDR1 as SNHLY and CDR2 as FYNNEI. The CDR3 is 15 residues long. Deletions cut 8 bases from V and 3 bases from J, with 20 bases between. CDR3 region: CASRVNQQPIYEQYF. DNA of the CDR3: TGTGCCAGCCGAGTGAATCAACAGCCTATCTACGAGCAGTACTTC. The variable domain in full, with the rest retrieved from reference TRBV2 and TRBJ2-7, is EPEVTQTPSHQVTQMGQEVILRCVPISNHLYFYWYRQILGQKVEFLVSFYNNEISEKSEIFDDQFSVERPDGSNFTLKIRSTKLEDSAMYFCASRVNQQPIYEQYFGPGTRLTVT.